Reported below is one TCR beta chain. The antigen is not known. The data originate from a study of PD-1 blockade in classical Hodgkin lymphoma. Libraries were prepared by immunoSEQ multiplex PCR; TCRdb keeps only in-frame clonotypes and omits some of them. The sample holds about 27,000 clones, about 90% seen once. The CDR3 runs 13 residues. V lost 8 bases and J 5 bases, leaving 16 bases between the germline ends. Germline CDR1 is LNHDA and CDR2 is SQIVND (reference sequence). Every one of the patients relapsed after autologous stem cell transplantation (brentuximab vedotin exposure was variable). Magnetic negative selection was used to purify CD8+ T cells from thawed PBMCs. The study's findings and limits: The diversity seen at baseline in complete responders resembled that of newly diagnosed patients. What caused the repertoire differences, perhaps disease activity or prior therapy, remains undefined.

The TCR sequence derives from a human donor with classical Hodgkin lymphoma. The chain uses TRBV19 and TRBJ2-7; perhaps D is TRBD1 or TRBD2 (5 bases each). The sample here was CD8+ T cells from blood, taken at baseline. This CDR3 is CASGGRRYHEQYF. Written as DNA, the CDR3 is TGTGCCAGTGGGGGACGGCGGTATCACGAGCAGTACTTC. Full variable domain (missing parts from reference TRBV19 and TRBJ2-7): DGGITQSPKYLFRKEGQNVTLSCEQNLNHDAMYWYRQDPGQGLRLIYYSQIVNDFQKGDIAEGYSVSREKKESFPLTVTSAQKNPTAFYLCASGGRRYHEQYFGPGTRLTVT.